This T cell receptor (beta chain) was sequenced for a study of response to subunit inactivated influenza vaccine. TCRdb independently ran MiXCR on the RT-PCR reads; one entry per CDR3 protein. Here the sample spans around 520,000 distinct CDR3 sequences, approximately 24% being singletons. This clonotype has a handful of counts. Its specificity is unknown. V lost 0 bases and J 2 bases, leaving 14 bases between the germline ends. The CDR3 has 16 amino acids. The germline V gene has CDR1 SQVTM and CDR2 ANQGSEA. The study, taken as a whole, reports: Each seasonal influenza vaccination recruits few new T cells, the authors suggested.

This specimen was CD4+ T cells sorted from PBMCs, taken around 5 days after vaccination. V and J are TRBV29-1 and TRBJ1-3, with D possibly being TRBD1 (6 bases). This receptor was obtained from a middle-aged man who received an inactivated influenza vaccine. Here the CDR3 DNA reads TGCAGCGTTGAAGATCTCGGGGGGCTACCTGGAAACACCATATATTTT. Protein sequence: CSVEDLGGLPGNTIYF. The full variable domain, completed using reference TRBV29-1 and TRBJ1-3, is SAVISQKPSRDICQRGTSLTIQCQVDSQVTMMFWYRQQPGQSLTLIATANQGSEATYESGFVIDKFPISRPNLTFSTLTVSNMSPEDSSIYLCSVEDLGGLPGNTIYFGEGSWLTVV.